A single sample is the source of the 18 T cell receptor beta chains below, sequenced in a study of CD8 T cells in Susac syndrome. RNA was extracted with the RNeasy kit, and a quantity of about 0.45 to 1 ug was reverse transcribed using random hexamers. TCRdb reanalysed the immunoSEQ multiplex PCR reads using MiXCR and keeps one entry per CDR3 protein. The sample has tens of thousands of distinct CDR3 sequences, 80% to 95% seen once. The sequenced sample was CD8+ T cells from PBMCs. These receptors all stem from a human donor in good health.

The gene calls are TRBV4-1 and TRBJ2-3; no definite D call. V was shortened by 0 bases and J by 6 bases, with 7 bases between the two germline ends. Germline lookup yields CDR1 MGHRA and CDR2 YSYEKL. The CDR3 is made up of 13 amino acids. CDR3 protein: CASSQESSDTQYF. CDR3 coding DNA: TGCGCCAGCAGCCAAGAGTCTTCCGATACGCAGTATTTT.

This chain connects TRBV12-3 or TRBV12-4 to TRBJ1-2, with a tentative D call TRBD1 (6 bases). Trimming removed 1 base from V and 7 bases from J, with 13 bases in between. CDR3 size: 14 residues. CDR3 residues: CASSLGTGLIGYTF. The CDR3 nucleotides read TGTGCCAGCAGTTTAGGAACAGGGTTGATTGGCTACACCTTC.

The rearrangement uses TRBV27 and TRBJ1-2, with D unclear. The V gene lost 6 bases and the J gene lost 6 bases, with 8 bases spanning the gap. Germline CDR1 reads MNHEY; CDR2 reads SMNVEV (reference sequence). This CDR3 spans 11 amino acids. The DNA of the CDR3 is TGTGCCAGCAGAGACACCGATGGCTACACCTTC. It encodes CASRDTDGYTF.

The chain is built from TRBV11-2 and TRBJ1-1; 9 nucleotides line up with TRBD1. The germline CDR1 and CDR2 sequences are SGHAT and FQNNGV. The length of the CDR3 is 19 residues. Trimming removed 3 bases from V and 4 bases from J; junction bases left unmatched: 18. The chain's CDR3 is CASSFLIQRTGAAGTEAFF. DNA for the CDR3: TGTGCCAGCAGCTTTCTGATTCAGAGGACAGGGGCCGCGGGCACTGAAGCTTTCTTT. Looking up the rest from reference TRBV11-2 and TRBJ1-1 gives the full variable domain: EAGVAQSPRYKIIEKRQSVAFWCNPISGHATLYWYQQILGQGPKLLIQFQNNGVVDDSQLPKDRFSAERLKGVDSTLKIQPAKLEDSAVYLCASSFLIQRTGAAGTEAFFGQGTRLTVV.

V is TRBV3-1 and J is TRBJ2-1; D assignment may be TRBD1 or TRBD2 (5 bases each). Germline lookup yields CDR1 LGHDT and CDR2 YNNKEL (reference sequence). V was pared by 3 bases and J by 8 bases, with 5 bases between. This CDR3 is 11 amino acids long. CDR3 region: CASSQGDEQFF. The CDR3 DNA reads TGTGCCAGCAGCCAGGGGGATGAGCAGTTCTTC.

Only one count was recorded for this clonotype. The chain combines TRBV27 with TRBJ2-7; D is perhaps TRBD1 or TRBD2 (6 bases each). The CDR3 loop spans 15 amino acids. Trimming took 6 bases from V and 4 from J, leaving 19 bases between them. Looked up from germline, CDR1 is MNHEY and CDR2 is SMNVEV (reference sequence). The CDR3 loop is CASSRLRGQGYEQYF. The CDR3 nucleotides are TGTGCCAGCAGCCGATTGCGGGGACAAGGGTACGAGCAGTACTTC.

The CDR3 region is CASSPTGKAKNIQYF. In DNA, the CDR3 is TGTGCCAGCAGCCCTACCGGGAAAGCCAAAAACATTCAGTACTTC. This chain uses TRBV7-9 with TRBJ2-4, with D possibly TRBD2 on 5 matching bases. Germline CDR1 SEHNR, CDR2 FQNEAQ (reference sequence). The V end was cut by 5 bases, the J end by 0 bases, with 11 bases between. This CDR3 contains 15 residues.

The rearrangement uses TRBV11-2 and TRBJ2-7, with 10 nucleotides matching TRBD2. Losses at the gene ends were 4 bases for V and 4 bases for J; bases not matched to a gene: 7. The CDR3 covers 15 residues. Per germline, CDR1 SGHAT and CDR2 FQNNGV. The CDR3 is CASSSIAGGRYEQYF. Written as DNA, the CDR3 is TGTGCCAGCAGCTCGATAGCGGGAGGTCGGTACGAGCAGTACTTC.

The chain combines TRBV7-9 with TRBJ2-3, with 8 positions matching TRBD2. Looked up from germline, CDR1 is SEHNR and CDR2 is FQNEAQ (reference sequence). Trimming removed 5 bases from V and 2 bases from J; junction bases left unmatched: 9. The length of the CDR3 is 16 residues. DNA for the CDR3: TGTGCCAGCAGCGCCCGTAGCGGGGCAAACACAGATACGCAGTATTTT. This translates into CASSARSGANTDTQYF.

The V call is TRBV4-3, the J call TRBJ2-7, with D possibly called TRBD1 or TRBD2 (5 bases each). The germline V gene has CDR1 LGHNA and CDR2 YSLEER. The CDR3 contains 15 residues. Trimming cost V 1 base and J 3 bases, with 13 bases left between them. CDR3 protein: CASSQGGGGNYEQYF. CDR3 bases: TGCGCCAGCAGCCAAGGAGGTGGGGGAAACTACGAGCAGTACTTC.

This clonotype showed up just once. V is TRBV30 and J is TRBJ2-7; 7 positions agree with TRBD1. The CDR3 runs 13 residues. Germline V gene lookup returns CDR1 GTSNPN and CDR2 SVGIG (reference sequence). J was trimmed by 2 bases and V by 5 bases; bases with no gene match: 6. For the CDR3, the DNA is TGTGCCTGGGAGGGGACAGTGACCTACGAGCAGTACTTC. Translation gives CAWEGTVTYEQYF.

The chain carries TRBV27 and TRBJ2-1; possibly TRBD2 for D (6 bases). Germline V lookup: CDR1 MNHEY, CDR2 SMNVEV (reference sequence). The CDR3 totals 15 residues. Trimming took off 3 bases at V and 2 bases at J, with 11 bases between the two ends. This chain's CDR3 is CASSFRDWTYNEQFF. CDR3 DNA: TGTGCCAGCAGTTTCCGGGACTGGACCTACAATGAGCAGTTCTTC.

The V and J genes are TRBV11-2 and TRBJ2-3; D unclear. This CDR3 is 13 amino acids long. Germline V gene data show CDR1 as SGHAT and CDR2 as FQNNGV. V lost 0 bases to trimming and J lost 2 bases, with 3 bases between them. CDR3 residues: CASSLEVTDTQYF. The CDR3 DNA sequence: TGTGCCAGCAGCTTAGAGGTCACAGATACGCAGTATTTT.

The chain combines TRBV20-1 with TRBJ2-7; 10 nucleotides line up with TRBD2. The CDR3 is 15 amino acids. Germline lookup yields CDR1 DFQATT and CDR2 SNEGSKA (reference sequence). V shed 0 bases, J shed 3 bases, and the junction held 5 bases outside the gene matches. The CDR3 DNA reads TGCAGTGCTAGAGATCAGCGGGAGGGCCTCTACGAGCAGTACTTC. This codes for CSARDQREGLYEQYF.

The chain links TRBV7-8 to TRBJ2-7, with TRBD2 as a possible D gene (5 bases). Germline values: CDR1 SGHVS, CDR2 FQNEAQ. Deletions cut 0 bases from V and 3 bases from J, with 18 bases between. This CDR3 region has 17 residues. The CDR3 region is CASSLARLSGGGYEQYF. The CDR3 coding sequence is TGTGCCAGCAGCTTAGCGAGGTTATCTGGAGGAGGCTACGAGCAGTACTTC. The whole variable domain, remainder taken from reference TRBV7-8 and TRBJ2-7, is GAGVSQSPRYKVAKRGQDVALRCDPISGHVSLFWYQQALGQGPEFLTYFQNEAQLDKSGLPSDRFFAERPEGSVSTLKIQRTQQEDSAVYLCASSLARLSGGGYEQYFGPGTRLTVT.

This clonotype is a singleton in its sample. The chain couples TRBV5-6 to TRBJ2-3; D gene unclear. Germline V gives CDR1 SGHDT, CDR2 YYEEEE. Trimming pared 0 bases from V and 2 bases from J, leaving 1 base between. This CDR3 contains 12 residues. The CDR3 bases are TGTGCCAGCAGCTTGGTCACAGATACGCAGTATTTT. Translated: CASSLVTDTQYF. The full variable domain, its missing parts supplied by reference TRBV5-6 and TRBJ2-3, is DAGVTQSPTHLIKTRGQQVTLRCSPKSGHDTVSWYQQALGQGPQFIFQYYEEEERQRGNFPDRFSGHQFPNYSSELNVNALLLGDSALYLCASSLVTDTQYFGPGTRLTVL.

The chain recombines TRBV29-1 with TRBJ2-3, with D hard to call. Germline loops: CDR1 SQVTM, CDR2 ANQGSEA. The CDR3 length is 10 residues. The V end lost 6 bases, the J end lost 3 bases, and 4 bases lay between the germline ends. CDR3 nucleotides: TGCAGCGTCGCTACAGATACGCAGTATTTT. Translation: CSVATDTQYF.

The count of this clonotype is one. V usage is TRBV3-1 and J usage is TRBJ2-7, with a possible D match to TRBD2 (5 bases). The CDR3 spans 15 residues. Between the trimmed V and J ends, which lost 1 base and 5 bases, there was a span of 15 bases. The germline CDR1 and CDR2 sequences are LGHDT and YNNKEL (reference sequence). In nucleotides, the CDR3 is TGTGCCAGCAGCCAAGGTGAGGGAGTAATCGACGAGCAGTACTTC. It is translated as CASSQGEGVIDEQYF.